A selection of T cell receptor beta chains follows, all from one sample in a study of T cells in Graves' hyperthyroidism and ophthalmopathy. TCRdb analysed the multiplex PCR reads with MiXCR anew, one entry per CDR3 protein. The table records approximately 610,000 distinct CDR3 sequences, roughly 15% of them present only once. Material: blood. The receptor set was obtained from a woman in her 40s with Graves' ophthalmopathy. Both conserved end residues are part of each CDR3.

TRBJ2-7	15	TRBV29-1	CSVDGDGLFYNEQYF
TRBJ1-3	13	TRBV6-5	CASSYRRENTIYF
TRBJ1-3	13	TRBV20-1	CSATQGTGNTIYF
TRBJ1-2	15	TRBV12-3/TRBV12-4	CASSLLATGLIGYTF
TRBJ1-5	13	TRBV19	CASVDRGPQPQHF
TRBJ2-7	14	TRBV4-1	CASSQGDRSYEQYF
TRBJ2-1	13	TRBV7-2	CASSSGPGNEQFF
TRBJ2-5	17	TRBV12-5	CASAAGGPINSQETQYF
TRBJ1-2	13	TRBV27	CASSTRTGDGYTF
TRBJ2-2	16	TRBV4-1	CASSQDWNQKTGELFF
TRBJ2-7	15	TRBV12-3/TRBV12-4	CASSFVLAGGYEQYF